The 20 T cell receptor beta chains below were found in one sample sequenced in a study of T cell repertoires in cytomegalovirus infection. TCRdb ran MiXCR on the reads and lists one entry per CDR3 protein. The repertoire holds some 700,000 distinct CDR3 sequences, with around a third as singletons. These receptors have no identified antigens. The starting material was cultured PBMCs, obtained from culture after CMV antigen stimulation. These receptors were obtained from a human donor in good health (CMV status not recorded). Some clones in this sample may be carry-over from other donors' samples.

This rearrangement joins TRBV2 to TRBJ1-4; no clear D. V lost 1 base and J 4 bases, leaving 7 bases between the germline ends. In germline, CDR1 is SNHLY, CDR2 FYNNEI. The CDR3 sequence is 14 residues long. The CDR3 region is CASSEESGNEKLFF. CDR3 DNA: TGTGCCAGCAGTGAAGAGAGTGGTAATGAAAAACTGTTTTTT.

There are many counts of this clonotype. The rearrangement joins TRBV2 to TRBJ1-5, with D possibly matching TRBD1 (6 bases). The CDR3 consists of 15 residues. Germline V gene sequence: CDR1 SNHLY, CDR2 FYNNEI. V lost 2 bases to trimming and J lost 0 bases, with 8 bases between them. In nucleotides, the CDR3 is TGTGCCAGCAGTGAACAGGGGTATAGCAATCAGCCCCAGCATTTT. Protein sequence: CASSEQGYSNQPQHF.

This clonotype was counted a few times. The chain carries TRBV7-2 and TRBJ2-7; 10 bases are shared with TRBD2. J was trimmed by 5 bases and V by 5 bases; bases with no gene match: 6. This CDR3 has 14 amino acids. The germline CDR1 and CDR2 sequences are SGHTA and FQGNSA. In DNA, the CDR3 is TGTGCCAGCAGCCTACTAGCGGGGTCCCACGAGCAGTACTTC. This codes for CASSLLAGSHEQYF.

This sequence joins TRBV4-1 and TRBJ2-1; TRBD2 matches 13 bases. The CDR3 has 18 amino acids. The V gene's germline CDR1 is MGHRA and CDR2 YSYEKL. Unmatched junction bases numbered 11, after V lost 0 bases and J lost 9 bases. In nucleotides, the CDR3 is TGCGCCAGCAGCCAAGATAGGACTGGAGGACTAGCGGGAGTTGAGCAGTTCTTC. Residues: CASSQDRTGGLAGVEQFF.

The CDR3 region is CASSGQRNYGYTF. CDR3 sequence (DNA): TGTGCCAGCAGCGGGCAGAGGAACTATGGCTACACCTTC. The rearrangement uses TRBV7-9 and TRBJ1-2; D uncertain. Germline assignment: CDR1 SEHNR and CDR2 FQNEAQ (reference sequence). With 5 bases removed from V and 2 bases from J, the gap between germline ends came to 9 bases. The CDR3 contains 13 residues.

The CDR3 sequence is CASSLELVWEKLFF. The DNA of the CDR3 is TGTGCCAGCAGCTTAGAACTTGTTTGGGAAAAACTGTTTTTT. The genes are TRBV7-6 and TRBJ1-4; no clear D gene. Germline V CDR1 and CDR2: SGHVS, FNYEAQ. The CDR3 sequence is 14 residues long. V dropped 1 base and J dropped 8 bases, with 11 bases sitting between them.

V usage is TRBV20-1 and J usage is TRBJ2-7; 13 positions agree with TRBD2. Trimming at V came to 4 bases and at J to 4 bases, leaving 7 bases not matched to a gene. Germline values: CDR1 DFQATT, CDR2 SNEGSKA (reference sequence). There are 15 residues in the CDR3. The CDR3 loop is CSATGLAGAEYEQYF. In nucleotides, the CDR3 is TGCAGTGCTACCGGACTAGCGGGGGCCGAGTACGAGCAGTACTTC.

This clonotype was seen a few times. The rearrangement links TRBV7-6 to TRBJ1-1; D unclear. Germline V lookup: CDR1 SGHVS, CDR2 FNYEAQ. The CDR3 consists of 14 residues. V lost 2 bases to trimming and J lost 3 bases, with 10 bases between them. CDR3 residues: CASSLYTYHTEAFF. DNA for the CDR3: TGTGCCAGCAGCTTATATACGTACCACACTGAAGCTTTCTTT.

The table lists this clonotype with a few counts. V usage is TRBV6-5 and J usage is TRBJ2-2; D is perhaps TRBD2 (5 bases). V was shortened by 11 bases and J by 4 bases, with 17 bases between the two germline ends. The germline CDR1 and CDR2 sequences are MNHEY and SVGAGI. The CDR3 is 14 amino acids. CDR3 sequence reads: CASTRAHTTGELFF. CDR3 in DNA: TGTGCCTCAACGCGGGCTCACACCACCGGGGAGCTGTTTTTT.

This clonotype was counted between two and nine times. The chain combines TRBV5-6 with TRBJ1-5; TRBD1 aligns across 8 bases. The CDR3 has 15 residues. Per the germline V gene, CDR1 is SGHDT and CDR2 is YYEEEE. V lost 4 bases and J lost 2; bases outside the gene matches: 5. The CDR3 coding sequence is TGTGCCAGCAGCATGTTGACAGGGGGCAATCAGCCCCAGCATTTT. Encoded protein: CASSMLTGGNQPQHF.

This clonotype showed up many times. The CDR3 region is CASSLPRASGRSAQFF. CDR3 coding DNA: TGTGCCAGCAGCCTACCACGGGCTAGCGGGAGGAGTGCGCAGTTCTTC. The V gene is TRBV7-2, the J gene TRBJ2-1, with 11 nucleotides matching TRBD2. The CDR3 runs 16 residues. The germline CDR1 and CDR2 sequences are SGHTA and FQGNSA. Trimming at V came to 5 bases and at J to 12 bases, leaving 15 bases not matched to a gene.

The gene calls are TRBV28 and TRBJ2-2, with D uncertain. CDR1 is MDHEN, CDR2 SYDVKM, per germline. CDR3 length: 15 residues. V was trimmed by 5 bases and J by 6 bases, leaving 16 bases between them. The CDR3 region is CASSGVHPNPGELFF. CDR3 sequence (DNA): TGTGCCAGCAGTGGGGTCCATCCTAACCCCGGGGAGCTGTTTTTT.

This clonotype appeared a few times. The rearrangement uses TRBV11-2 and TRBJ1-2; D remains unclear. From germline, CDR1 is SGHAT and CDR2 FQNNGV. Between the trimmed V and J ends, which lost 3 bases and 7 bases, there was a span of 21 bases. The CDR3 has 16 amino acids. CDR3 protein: CASSFGPLRSRSGYTF. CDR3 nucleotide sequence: TGTGCCAGCAGCTTCGGCCCCCTCCGGAGTAGAAGTGGCTACACCTTC. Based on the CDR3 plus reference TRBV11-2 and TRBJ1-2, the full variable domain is EAGVAQSPRYKIIEKRQSVAFWCNPISGHATLYWYQQILGQGPKLLIQFQNNGVVDDSQLPKDRFSAERLKGVDSTLKIQPAKLEDSAVYLCASSFGPLRSRSGYTFGSGTRLTVV.

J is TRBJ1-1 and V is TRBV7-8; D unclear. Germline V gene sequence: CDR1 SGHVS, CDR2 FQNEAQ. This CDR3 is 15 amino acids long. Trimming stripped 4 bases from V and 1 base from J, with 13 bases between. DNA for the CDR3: TGTGCCAGCAGCTACCGGGAGAGAAGGAACACTGAAGCTTTCTTT. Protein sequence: CASSYRERRNTEAFF.

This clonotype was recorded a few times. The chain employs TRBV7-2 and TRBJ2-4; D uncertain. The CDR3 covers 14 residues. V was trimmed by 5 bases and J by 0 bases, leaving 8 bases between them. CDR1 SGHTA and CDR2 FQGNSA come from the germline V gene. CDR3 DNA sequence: TGTGCCAGCAGCGAACGCCTAGCCAAAAACATTCAGTACTTC. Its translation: CASSERLAKNIQYF.

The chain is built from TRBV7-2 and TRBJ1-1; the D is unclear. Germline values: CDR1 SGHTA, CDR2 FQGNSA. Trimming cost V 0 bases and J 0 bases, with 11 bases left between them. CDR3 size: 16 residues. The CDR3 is CASSLAVWGMNTEAFF. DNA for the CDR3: TGTGCCAGCAGCTTAGCAGTATGGGGAATGAACACTGAAGCTTTCTTT.

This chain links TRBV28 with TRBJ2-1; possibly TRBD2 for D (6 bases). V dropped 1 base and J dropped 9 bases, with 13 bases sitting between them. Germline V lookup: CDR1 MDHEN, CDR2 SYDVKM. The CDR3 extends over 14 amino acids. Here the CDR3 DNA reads TGTGCCAGCAGTTTATTTGGCGGGGAGGTTGAGCAGTTCTTC. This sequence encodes CASSLFGGEVEQFF.

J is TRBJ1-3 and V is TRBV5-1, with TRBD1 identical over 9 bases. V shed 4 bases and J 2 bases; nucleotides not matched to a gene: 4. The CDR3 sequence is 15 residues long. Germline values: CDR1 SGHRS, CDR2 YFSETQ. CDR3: CASSTTGGTGNTIYF. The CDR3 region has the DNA TGCGCCAGCAGCACCACAGGGGGCACTGGAAACACCATATATTTT. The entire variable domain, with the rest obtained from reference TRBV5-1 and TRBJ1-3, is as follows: KAGVTQTPRYLIKTRGQQVTLSCSPISGHRSVSWYQQTPGQGLQFLFEYFSETQRNKGNFPGRFSGRQFSNSRSEMNVSTLELGDSALYLCASSTTGGTGNTIYFGEGSWLTVV.

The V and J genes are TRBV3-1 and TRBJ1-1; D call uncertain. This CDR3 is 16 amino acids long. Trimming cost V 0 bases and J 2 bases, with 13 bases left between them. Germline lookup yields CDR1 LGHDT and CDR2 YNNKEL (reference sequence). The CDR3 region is CASSQDWSRINTEAFF. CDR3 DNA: TGTGCCAGCAGCCAAGACTGGTCGAGGATAAACACTGAAGCTTTCTTT. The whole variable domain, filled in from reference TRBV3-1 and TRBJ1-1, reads DTAVSQTPKYLVTQMGNDKSIKCEQNLGHDTMYWYKQDSKKFLKIMFSYNNKELIINETVPNRFSPKSPDKAHLNLHINSLELGDSAVYFCASSQDWSRINTEAFFGQGTRLTVV.

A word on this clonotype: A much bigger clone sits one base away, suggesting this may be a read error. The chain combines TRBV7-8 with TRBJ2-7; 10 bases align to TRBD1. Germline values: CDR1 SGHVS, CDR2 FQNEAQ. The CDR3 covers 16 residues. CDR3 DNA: TGTGCCTGCAGCCCAAGATCCGGGACAGGGGCCTACGAGCAGTACTTC. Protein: CACSPRSGTGAYEQYF.